This T cell receptor (beta chain) derives from a study of T cells in Graves' hyperthyroidism and ophthalmopathy. The wider study: Staff took peripheral blood when the initial diagnosis was made, before any treatment began. Study-level points and caveats: Ophthalmopathy could be told apart from stable hyperthyroidism with a 13 V-J model. Most clonotypes that expanded in the thyroid above 0.001 also showed up in blood.

About this clonotype: The antigen is unknown.

Pregnant or lactating patients were excluded, as were those with uncontrolled infection or other autoimmune disease. Using RNA transcripts as the source, TCR beta CDR3 regions were amplified. First-round RT-PCR with HTBI primers amplified the TCR CDR3 region. In TCRdb, the multiplex PCR reads were re-called with MiXCR into one record per CDR3 protein. The sample yields about 260,000 distinct CDR3 sequences, less than 30% seen once. V dropped 0 bases and J dropped 6 bases, with 11 bases sitting between them. CDR1 is LGHDT and CDR2 is YNNKEL in the germline V gene (reference sequence). The CDR3 runs to 14 residues.

The chain joins TRBV3-1 to TRBJ1-1, with D perhaps matching TRBD1 (6 bases). Sequenced: blood. This TCR was recovered from a man aged 35 to 55 with Graves' hyperthyroidism that later progressed to Graves' ophthalmopathy. CDR3 loop: CASSQDRGAAEAFF. The CDR3 region has the DNA TGTGCCAGCAGCCAAGATCGGGGGGCCGCTGAAGCTTTCTTT.